This T cell receptor beta chain was captured in a study of blood T cell repertoires in COVID-19. The wider study: COVID-19 samples collected from the United States, Italy and Spain covered acute and convalescent phases. PBMCs, B-cell-depleted T cells, or T cells provided the cDNA or gDNA that made up the material.

The germline V gene encodes CDR1 MNHNY and CDR2 SVGAGI (reference sequence). The V gene end was trimmed by 6 bases and the J gene end by 5 bases; junction bases not matched to a gene: 7. The CDR3 length is 14 residues. Authors' data handling: Nucleated cell counts were estimated from reference gene primer amplification. TCRdb's copy holds only in-frame clones and misses some; the assay was immunoSEQ multiplex PCR. The V and J calls and the clone size are those of that table, but D and trimming were determined from the DNA. The profile shows approximately 110,000 clones, 65% to 85% of them singletons.

This sequence joins TRBV6-6 and TRBJ1-5; 7 nucleotides agree with TRBD1. The origin of this receptor is a woman aged 70-85 years with acute or convalescent COVID-19. What was sequenced was peripheral blood. The CDR3 protein is CASRTTGLDQPQHF. CDR3 nucleotides: TGTGCCAGCAGAACGACAGGGTTGGATCAGCCCCAGCATTTT.